This T cell receptor (beta chain) is drawn from a study of shared clonotypes between healthy human individuals. Sequencing used immunoSEQ multiplex PCR; TCRdb keeps in-frame clones, though not all of them. The sample lists 2,100,000 or so clones; about 94% were seen once. CDR1 and CDR2 (germline): MNHEY, SVGAGI. V shed 7 bases and J shed 4 bases, with 10 bases lying between them. CDR3 length: 12 amino acids. Sample: naive CD4+ T cells sorted from blood. The subset is: CD45RA+ positively selected. The rearrangement uses TRBV6-5 and TRBJ1-1; D is undetermined. The sequence was obtained from a man younger than 30 in good health. CDR3 sequence (DNA): TGTGCCAGCACCTCCCCGGGCACTGAAGCTTTCTTT. This gives the protein CASTSPGTEAFF.